A single sample gave rise to the 16 T cell receptor beta chains below, sequenced in a study of cytomegalovirus exposure and HLA in healthy donors. The method was immunoSEQ multiplex PCR; TCRdb's version includes in-frame clones alone and lacks a portion of them. The table shows approximately 140,000 clones, with 80% to 90% occurring only once. The source material was PBMCs. The receptors derive from a man in his late teens or twenties in good health and CMV-seronegative.

The chain recombines TRBV11-2 with TRBJ2-1, with D perhaps TRBD1 (5 bases). Trimming cost V 5 bases and J 6 bases, with 17 bases left between them. Germline lookup yields CDR1 SGHAT and CDR2 FQNNGV. The CDR3 is 15 residues long. The CDR3 coding sequence is TGTGCCAGCAGCACAGGACCCGACCCCAGCAATGAGCAGTTCTTC. Protein sequence: CASSTGPDPSNEQFF.

The genes are TRBV7-9 and TRBJ2-3; D unresolved. This CDR3 comprises 12 residues. Germline loops: CDR1 SEHNR, CDR2 FQNEAQ (reference sequence). V shed 5 bases and J shed 6 bases, with 9 bases lying between them. The CDR3 reads CASSPQWDTQYF. CDR3 DNA sequence: TGTGCCAGCAGCCCACAATGGGATACGCAGTATTTT.

This clone has just one count. V and J are TRBV4-3 and TRBJ2-1; D unclear. CDR3 length equals 17 residues. From germline, CDR1 is LGHNA and CDR2 YSLEER. The ends were cut back, 0 bases at V and 0 bases at J, with 12 bases in the middle. DNA of the CDR3: TGCGCCAGCAGCCAAGAGAGTGGTATCCTCTCCTACAATGAGCAGTTCTTC. Translated: CASSQESGILSYNEQFF.

This clone was found many times. The same CDR3 also results from other DNA sequences found in this sample. V and J are TRBV7-8 and TRBJ1-1, with D possibly matching TRBD1 (6 bases). This CDR3 comprises 14 residues. Trimming cost V 3 bases and J 0 bases, with 8 bases left between them. CDR1 SGHVS and CDR2 FQNEAQ come from the germline V gene. The CDR3 nucleotides read TGTGCCAGCAGCTTTGGACAGATGAACACTGAAGCTTTCTTT. It translates to CASSFGQMNTEAFF.

This clone has a handful of counts. The genes are TRBV2 and TRBJ2-7; 7 bases agree with TRBD2. The germline V gene has CDR1 SNHLY and CDR2 FYNNEI. There are 13 residues in the CDR3. V lost 5 bases and J lost 2; bases outside the gene matches: 3. The CDR3 nucleotides read TGTGCCAGCAGTAGCGGGACTCCCTACGAGCAGTACTTC. Translating gives CASSSGTPYEQYF.

The chain has TRBV28 and TRBJ1-3; D ambiguous. The CDR3 is 16 amino acids. Trimming took 4 bases from V and 4 from J, leaving 17 bases between them. Germline V CDR1 and CDR2: MDHEN, SYDVKM. CDR3 loop: CASSSPLKVGGNTIYF. In nucleotides, the CDR3 is TGTGCCAGCAGTTCCCCGTTGAAGGTCGGGGGAAACACCATATATTTT.

This chain joins TRBV9 and TRBJ2-1; 8 nucleotides agree with TRBD2. The V gene end was trimmed by 0 bases and the J gene end by 6 bases; junction bases not matched to a gene: 5. The CDR3 totals 15 residues. The germline gives CDR1 SGDLS, CDR2 YYNGEE. CDR3 region: CASSVAGGRLNEQFF. In nucleotides, the CDR3 is TGTGCCAGCAGCGTAGCGGGGGGGCGCCTCAATGAGCAGTTCTTC.

The CDR3: CASSLEAGGYQPQHF. CDR3 sequence (DNA): TGTGCCAGCAGCTTAGAGGCAGGGGGCTATCAGCCCCAGCATTTT. The rearrangement uses TRBV11-2 and TRBJ1-5, with 8 bases aligning to TRBD1. CDR1 is SGHAT, CDR2 FQNNGV, per germline. The CDR3 extends over 15 amino acids. The junction had 3 bases not matched to a gene; V was cut back by 0 bases and J by 5 bases.

The chain combines TRBV7-2 with TRBJ2-7, with D hard to call. Germline V gene sequence: CDR1 SGHTA, CDR2 FQGNSA. The CDR3 length is 14 residues. V was pared by 5 bases and J by 9 bases, with 20 bases between. DNA for the CDR3: TGTGCCAGCAGCCCTGCTTTGCGGCCCGGCGTGCAGTACTTC. Its protein is CASSPALRPGVQYF.

This clone was seen a single time. The chain employs TRBV20-1 and TRBJ1-1; TRBD1 matches at 8 bases. Looked up from germline, CDR1 is DFQATT and CDR2 is SNEGSKA (reference sequence). With 5 bases clipped from V and 5 bases from J, the junction kept 1 base outside the gene matches. The CDR3 is 11 residues long. The chain's CDR3 is CSAYRGTEAFF. The CDR3 DNA reads as TGCAGTGCTTACAGGGGGACTGAAGCTTTCTTT.

This chain connects TRBV7-2 to TRBJ2-1; 11 bases are a match to TRBD2. The CDR3 runs to 16 residues. The junction had 4 bases not matched to a gene; V was cut back by 5 bases and J by 1 base. Germline V gene data show CDR1 as SGHTA and CDR2 as FQGNSA. As DNA, the CDR3 is TGTGCCAGCAGCCCGGGACTAGCGGTATCCTACAATGAGCAGTTCTTC. This gives the protein CASSPGLAVSYNEQFF.

This clone was recorded only once. V is TRBV5-1 and J is TRBJ2-7; D may be TRBD1 (5 bases). CDR1 is SGHRS, CDR2 YFSETQ, per germline. V lost 4 bases, J lost 2 bases, and 16 bases lay in between. The CDR3 totals 15 residues. The CDR3 spells CASSTDVTDAYEQYF. As DNA, the CDR3 is TGCGCCAGCAGCACGGACGTGACAGACGCCTACGAGCAGTACTTC.

The chain joins TRBV6-1 to TRBJ1-3, with D unresolved. The V gene lost 6 bases and the J gene lost 2 bases, with 11 bases spanning the gap. Germline V gene lookup returns CDR1 MNHNS and CDR2 SASEGT. The CDR3 totals 14 residues. The CDR3 spells CASSSGITGNTIYF. CDR3 DNA: TGTGCCAGCAGCTCCGGGATAACTGGAAACACCATATATTTT.

This chain uses TRBV27 with TRBJ2-5; perhaps TRBD2 as D (5 bases). V was pared by 5 bases and J by 4 bases, with 11 bases between. Germline V gene lookup returns CDR1 MNHEY and CDR2 SMNVEV (reference sequence). The CDR3 sequence is 13 residues long. CDR3 nucleotides: TGTGCCAGCAGTCCCGACGCGGGAGAGACCCAGTACTTC. Amino acid sequence: CASSPDAGETQYF.

This clone appeared a few times. The chain uses TRBV18 and TRBJ2-7; 7 bases match TRBD1. V shed 1 base, J shed 2 bases, and the junction held 5 bases outside the gene matches. Germline V CDR1 and CDR2: KGHSH, LQKENI. The CDR3 is 15 residues long. The CDR3 nucleotides are TGTGCCAGCTCACCACGTGGGACAGCCCCCTACGAGCAGTACTTC. Translated: CASSPRGTAPYEQYF.

The chain is built from TRBV6-1 and TRBJ2-2; 7 bases agree with TRBD1. Germline lookup yields CDR1 MNHNS and CDR2 SASEGT. The CDR3 is made up of 15 amino acids. The ends lost 6 bases at V and 1 base at J; junction bases unmatched: 5. CDR3 nucleotides: TGTGCCAGCAGCATCGGACAGGTGAACACCGGGGAGCTGTTTTTT. It yields the protein CASSIGQVNTGELFF.